This T cell receptor beta chain emerged from a study of spatial heterogeneity in lung cancer. Whole-study context: Raw reads contained each unique TCR and UMI combination more than ten times on average.

Time point here: sample taken at primary tumor resection. From tumor, nontumor lung or frozen PBMC, whole RNA was taken unsorted for sequencing. A distinct unique molecular identifier was carried by each TCR cDNA molecule. TCRdb re-called the 5' RACE reads with MiXCR, one entry per CDR3 protein. The table has 89,000 or so distinct CDR3 sequences, more than 15% seen once. This receptor was obtained from a male donor with early-stage non-small cell lung cancer. Sequences were derived from PBMCs, sampled at surgery.

The CDR3 nucleotides read TGTGCCAGCAGCACGCCGGGACAGGGAGGAAGCCGCGAGCAGTACTTC. This encodes CASSTPGQGGSREQYF. This rearrangement joins TRBV7-9 to TRBJ2-7; 9 positions agree with TRBD1. This CDR3 comprises 16 residues. V dropped 5 bases and J dropped 6; count of bases not matched to a gene: 14. Germline V gives CDR1 SEHNR, CDR2 FQNEAQ (reference sequence).